A selection of T cell receptor beta chains follows, all from one sample in a study of T cell responses to AZD1222 COVID-19 vaccine. Measured with immunoSEQ multiplex PCR; TCRdb has only the in-frame clones, and not every one. The sample has about 40,000 clones; just over 85% are singletons. Sequenced material: peripheral blood, taken 28 days after the second dose of the MenACWY control vaccine. The receptor source for this set is an adult who received the MenACWY meningococcal vaccine as a control. CDR3s include the opening cysteine and the closing phenylalanine or tryptophan.

TRBV2	TRBJ2-7	CASSESWPGNYEQYF
TRBV19	TRBJ2-2	CASSTTGVYTGELFF
TRBV5-4	TRBJ2-1	CASSLGPYNEQFF
TRBV5-5	TRBJ1-5	CASSLVGQPQHF
TRBV6-5	TRBJ1-6	CASRDTGSPNSPLHF
TRBV5-1	TRBJ2-5	CASSLAVLADLQETQYF
TRBV27	TRBJ1-1	CASSLYVSGLEAFF
TRBV5-8	TRBJ2-7	CASSLLTGAVSYEQYF
TRBV6-5	TRBJ1-1	CASSYSGGWAFF
TRBV6-2/TRBV6-3	TRBJ2-1	CASSKDSYNEQFF
TRBV19	TRBJ1-4	CASREGEKLFF
TRBV30	TRBJ2-1	CAWTDPLAHNYNEQFF
TRBV29-1	TRBJ2-5	CSVTPGGQETQYF
TRBV30	TRBJ1-2	CAWSVQVRYGYTF
TRBV5-1	TRBJ2-3	CASSLTVPTNTQYF
TRBV6-6	TRBJ1-6	CASSPRQGNSPLHF
TRBV9	TRBJ1-4	CARPPGQGNEKLFF
TRBV5-5	TRBJ1-2	CASSLGAQGNYGYTF
TRBV28	TRBJ2-7	CASSSRAEQYF
TRBV9	TRBJ1-6	CASSVGSPGYNSPLHF
TRBV29-1	TRBJ1-2	CSVLEQGADGYTF
TRBV7-9	TRBJ2-7	CASSLDSGRARYEQYF
TRBV3-1/TRBV3-2	TRBJ1-3	CASSHRQGSSGNTIYF
TRBV19	TRBJ1-3	CASSTGYSGNTIYF
TRBV18	TRBJ2-7	CASSPPGTSGYEQYF
TRBV9	TRBJ2-1	CASSAVAGGNEQFF
TRBV5-1	TRBJ2-7	CASSLPAAYEQYF
TRBV29-1	TRBJ1-1	CSADRAMNTEAFF
TRBV29-1	TRBJ2-1	CSVEQGQALQFF
TRBV10-1	TRBJ2-7	CASSDSTGVDEQYF
TRBV4-1	TRBJ2-5	CASSQALGLAGGETQYF
TRBV6-5	TRBJ1-2	CASSRGQTGLYGYTF
TRBV4-1	TRBJ2-7	CASSQALEEQYF
TRBV11-2	TRBJ2-2	CASSHNTGELFF
TRBV27	TRBJ1-5	CAINWSNQPQHF
TRBV5-4	TRBJ1-4	CASSSGDKGLEKLFF
TRBV27	TRBJ2-7	CASRWLGESSYEQYF
TRBV4-1	TRBJ2-5	CASSPDGSRPSETQYF
TRBV19	TRBJ2-1	CASSDGATSYNEQFF
TRBV28	TRBJ1-5	CASSKYQPQHF
TRBV19	TRBJ2-2	CASSLFDLNTGELFF
TRBV13	TRBJ2-1	CASSLVGGSYNEQFF
TRBV13	TRBJ1-2	CASSSGTGNYGYTF
TRBV6-1	TRBJ1-2	CASSDPPSRGANYGYTF
TRBV4-1	TRBJ2-7	CASSQEASGDAYEQYF
TRBV7-3	TRBJ2-5	CASSPGGGPQETQYF
TRBV19	TRBJ2-4	CASSMGGLGNIQYF
TRBV19	TRBJ2-1	CASSMAGYNEQFF
TRBV7-8	TRBJ2-7	CASSLERAGPGEQYF
TRBV7-3	TRBJ2-1	CASSFSPDNNEQFF